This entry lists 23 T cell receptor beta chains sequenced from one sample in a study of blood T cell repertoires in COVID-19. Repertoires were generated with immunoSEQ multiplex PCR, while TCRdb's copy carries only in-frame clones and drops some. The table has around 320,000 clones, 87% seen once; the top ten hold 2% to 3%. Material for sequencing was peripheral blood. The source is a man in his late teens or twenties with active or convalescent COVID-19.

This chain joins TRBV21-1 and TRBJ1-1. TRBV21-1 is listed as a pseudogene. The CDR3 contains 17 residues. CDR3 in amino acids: CASSRRAGGDSITEAFF. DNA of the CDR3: TGTGCCAGCAGCCGGAGGGCAGGCGGAGATTCGATCACTGAAGCTTTCTTT.

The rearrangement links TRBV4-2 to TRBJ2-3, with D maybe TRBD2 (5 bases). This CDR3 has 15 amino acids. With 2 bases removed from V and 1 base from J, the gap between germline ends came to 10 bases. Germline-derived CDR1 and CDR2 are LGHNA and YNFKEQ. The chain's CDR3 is CASSQTGLGTDTQYF. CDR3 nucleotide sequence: TGTGCCAGCAGCCAAACCGGACTCGGCACAGATACGCAGTATTTT.

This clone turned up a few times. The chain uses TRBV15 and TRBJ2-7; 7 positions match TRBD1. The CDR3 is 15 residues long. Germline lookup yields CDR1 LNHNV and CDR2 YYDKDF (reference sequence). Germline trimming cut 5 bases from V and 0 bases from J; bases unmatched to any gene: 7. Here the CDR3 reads CATSDEAGGSYEQYF. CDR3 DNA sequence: TGTGCCACCAGCGACGAGGCAGGGGGCTCCTACGAGCAGTACTTC.

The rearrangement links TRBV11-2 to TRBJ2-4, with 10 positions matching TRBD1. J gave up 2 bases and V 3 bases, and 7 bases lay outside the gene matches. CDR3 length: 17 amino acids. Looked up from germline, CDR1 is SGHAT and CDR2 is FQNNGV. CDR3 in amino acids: CASSFSGTGASKNIQYF. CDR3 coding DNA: TGTGCCAGCAGCTTTTCCGGGACAGGGGCCTCCAAAAACATTCAGTACTTC.

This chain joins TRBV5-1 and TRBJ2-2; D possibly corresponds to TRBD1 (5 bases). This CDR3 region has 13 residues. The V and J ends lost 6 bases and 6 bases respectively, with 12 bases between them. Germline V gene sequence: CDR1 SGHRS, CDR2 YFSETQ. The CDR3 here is CASNLQGAGELFF. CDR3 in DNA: TGCGCCAGCAATCTTCAGGGTGCCGGGGAGCTGTTTTTT.

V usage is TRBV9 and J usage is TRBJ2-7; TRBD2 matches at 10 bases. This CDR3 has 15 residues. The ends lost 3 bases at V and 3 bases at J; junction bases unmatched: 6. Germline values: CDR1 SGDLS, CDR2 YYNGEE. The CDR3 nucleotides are TGTGCCAGCAGCGCGGGCCCTAGCGGGAGCTACGAGCAGTACTTC. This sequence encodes CASSAGPSGSYEQYF.

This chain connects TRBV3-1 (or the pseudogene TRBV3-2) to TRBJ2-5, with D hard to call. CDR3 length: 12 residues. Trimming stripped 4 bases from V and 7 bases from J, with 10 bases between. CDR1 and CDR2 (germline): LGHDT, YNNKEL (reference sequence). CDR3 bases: TGTGCCAGCAGCCTCCCGCGTGGGACCCAGTACTTC. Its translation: CASSLPRGTQYF.

CDR3 coding DNA: TGTGCCAGCAACGTAGCGGGAGACCCCACAGATACGCAGTATTTT. Encoded protein: CASNVAGDPTDTQYF. The chain joins TRBV28 to TRBJ2-3; 9 positions match TRBD2. Looked up from germline, CDR1 is MDHEN and CDR2 is SYDVKM. V gave up 7 bases and J gave up 2 bases; unmatched junction bases: 7. This CDR3 has 15 residues.

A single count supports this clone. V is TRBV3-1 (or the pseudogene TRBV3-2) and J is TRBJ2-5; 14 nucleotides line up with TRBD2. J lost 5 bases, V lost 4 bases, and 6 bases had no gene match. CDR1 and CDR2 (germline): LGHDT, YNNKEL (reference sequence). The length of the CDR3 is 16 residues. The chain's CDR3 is CASSPGLAGGRETQYF. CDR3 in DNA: TGTGCCAGCAGCCCTGGACTAGCGGGGGGTAGGGAGACCCAGTACTTC.

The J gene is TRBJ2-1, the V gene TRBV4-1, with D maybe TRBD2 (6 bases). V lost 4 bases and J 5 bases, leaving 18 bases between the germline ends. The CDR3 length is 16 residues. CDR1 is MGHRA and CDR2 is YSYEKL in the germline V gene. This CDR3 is CASSLRSASVDNEQFF. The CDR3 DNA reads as TGCGCCAGCAGCCTCCGATCGGCTAGCGTAGACAATGAGCAGTTCTTC.

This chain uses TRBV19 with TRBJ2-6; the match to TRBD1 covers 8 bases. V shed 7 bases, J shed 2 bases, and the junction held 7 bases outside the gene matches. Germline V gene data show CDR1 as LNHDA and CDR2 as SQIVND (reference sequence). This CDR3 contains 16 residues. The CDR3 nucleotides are TGTGCCAGTACCCCAGGGGGCCTGGCTGGGGCCAACGTCCTGACTTTC. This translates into CASTPGGLAGANVLTF.

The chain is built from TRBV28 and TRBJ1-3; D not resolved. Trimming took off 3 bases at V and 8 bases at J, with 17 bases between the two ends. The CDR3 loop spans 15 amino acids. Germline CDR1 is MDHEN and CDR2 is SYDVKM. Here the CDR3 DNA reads TGTGCCAGCAGTTTCAGTGGGCCTCTCTTTGACACCATATATTTT. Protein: CASSFSGPLFDTIYF.

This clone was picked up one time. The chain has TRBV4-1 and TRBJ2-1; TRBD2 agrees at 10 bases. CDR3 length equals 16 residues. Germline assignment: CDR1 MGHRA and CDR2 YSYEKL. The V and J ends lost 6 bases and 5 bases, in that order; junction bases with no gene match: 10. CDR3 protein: CASSPESGRAHNEQFF. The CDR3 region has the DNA TGCGCCAGCAGTCCCGAGAGCGGGAGGGCCCACAATGAGCAGTTCTTC.

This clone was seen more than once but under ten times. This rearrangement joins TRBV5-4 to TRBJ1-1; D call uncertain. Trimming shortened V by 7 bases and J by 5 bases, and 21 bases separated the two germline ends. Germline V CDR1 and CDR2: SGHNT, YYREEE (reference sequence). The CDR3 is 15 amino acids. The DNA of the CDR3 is TGTGCCAGCCAACGGGAAGATAATATAAGAACTGAAGCTTTCTTT. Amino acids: CASQREDNIRTEAFF.

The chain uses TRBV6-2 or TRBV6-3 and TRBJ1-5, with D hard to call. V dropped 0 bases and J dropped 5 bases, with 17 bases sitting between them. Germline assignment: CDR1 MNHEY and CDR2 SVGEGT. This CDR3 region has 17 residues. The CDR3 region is CASSYSRDKTGYQPQHF. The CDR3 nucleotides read TGTGCCAGCAGTTACTCGCGGGATAAAACGGGTTATCAGCCCCAGCATTTT.

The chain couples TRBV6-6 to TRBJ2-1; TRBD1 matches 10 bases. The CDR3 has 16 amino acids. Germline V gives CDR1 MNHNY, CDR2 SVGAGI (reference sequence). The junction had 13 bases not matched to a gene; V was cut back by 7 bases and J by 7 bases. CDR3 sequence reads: CASTVLGTGAENEQFF. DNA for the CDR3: TGTGCCAGCACCGTCCTCGGGACAGGGGCCGAAAATGAGCAGTTCTTC.

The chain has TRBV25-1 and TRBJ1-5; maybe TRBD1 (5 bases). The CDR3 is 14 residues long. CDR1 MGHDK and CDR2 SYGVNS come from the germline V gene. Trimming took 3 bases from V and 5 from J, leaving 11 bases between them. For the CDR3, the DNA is TGTGCCAGCAGTGAGTGGGGGGATGATCAGCCCCAGCATTTT. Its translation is CASSEWGDDQPQHF.

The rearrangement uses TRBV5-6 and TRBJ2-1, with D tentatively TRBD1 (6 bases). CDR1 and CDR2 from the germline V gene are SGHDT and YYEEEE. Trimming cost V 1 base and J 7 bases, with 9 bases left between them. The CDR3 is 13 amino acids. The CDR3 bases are TGTGCCAGCAGCTTGATTCAGGGGAATGAGCAGTTCTTC. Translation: CASSLIQGNEQFF.

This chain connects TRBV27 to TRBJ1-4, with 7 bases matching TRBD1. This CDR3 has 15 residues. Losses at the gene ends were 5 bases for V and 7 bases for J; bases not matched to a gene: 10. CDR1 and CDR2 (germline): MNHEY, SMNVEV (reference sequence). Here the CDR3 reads CASSRTTGAGEKLFF. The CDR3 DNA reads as TGTGCCAGCAGTCGCACCACAGGGGCGGGTGAAAAACTGTTTTTT.

CDR3 DNA: TGTGCCAGCAGTTCCCCCCGACAGGGGAGGTTTAGCAATCAGCCCCAGCATTTT. The encoded protein is CASSSPRQGRFSNQPQHF. This chain joins TRBV28 and TRBJ1-5; 8 bases align to TRBD1. CDR1 and CDR2 (germline): MDHEN, SYDVKM. The CDR3 is made up of 18 amino acids. Unmatched junction bases numbered 11, after V lost 4 bases and J lost 0 bases.

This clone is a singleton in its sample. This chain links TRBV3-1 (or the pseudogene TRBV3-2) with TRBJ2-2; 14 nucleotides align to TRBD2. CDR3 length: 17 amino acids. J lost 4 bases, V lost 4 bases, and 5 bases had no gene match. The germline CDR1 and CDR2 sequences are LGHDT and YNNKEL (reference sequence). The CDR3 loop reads CASSLGLAGVVTGELFF. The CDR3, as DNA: TGTGCCAGCAGCCTGGGACTAGCGGGGGTTGTCACCGGGGAGCTGTTTTTT.

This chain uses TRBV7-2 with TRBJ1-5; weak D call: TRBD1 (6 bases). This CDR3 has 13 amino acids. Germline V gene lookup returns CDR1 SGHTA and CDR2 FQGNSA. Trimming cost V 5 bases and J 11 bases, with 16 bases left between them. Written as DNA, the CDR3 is TGTGCCAGCAGCGCCCCGGGAGGGGGGGCCCAGCATTTT. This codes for CASSAPGGGAQHF.

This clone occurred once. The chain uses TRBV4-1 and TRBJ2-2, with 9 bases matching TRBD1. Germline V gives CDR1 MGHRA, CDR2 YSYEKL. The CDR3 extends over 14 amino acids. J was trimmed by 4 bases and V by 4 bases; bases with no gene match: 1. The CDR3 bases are TGCGCCAGCAGCCTGACAGGGGGCACCGGGGAGCTGTTTTTT. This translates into CASSLTGGTGELFF.